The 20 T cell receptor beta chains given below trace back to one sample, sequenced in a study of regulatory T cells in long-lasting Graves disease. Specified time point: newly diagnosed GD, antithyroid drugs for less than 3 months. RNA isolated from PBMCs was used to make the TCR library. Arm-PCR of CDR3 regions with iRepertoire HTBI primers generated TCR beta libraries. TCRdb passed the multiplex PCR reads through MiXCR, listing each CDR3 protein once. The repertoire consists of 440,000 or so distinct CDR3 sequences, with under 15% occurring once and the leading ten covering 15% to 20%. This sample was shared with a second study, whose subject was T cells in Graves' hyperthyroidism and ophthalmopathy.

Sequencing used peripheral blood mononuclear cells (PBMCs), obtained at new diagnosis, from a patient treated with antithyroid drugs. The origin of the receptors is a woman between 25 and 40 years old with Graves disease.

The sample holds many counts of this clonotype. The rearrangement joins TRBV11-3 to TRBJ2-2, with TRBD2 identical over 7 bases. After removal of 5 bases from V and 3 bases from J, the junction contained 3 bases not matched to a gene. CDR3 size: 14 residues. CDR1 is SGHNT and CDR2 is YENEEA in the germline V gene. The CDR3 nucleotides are TGTGCCAGCAGCCGAGCGGGGTACACCGGGGAGCTGTTTTTT. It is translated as CASSRAGYTGELFF. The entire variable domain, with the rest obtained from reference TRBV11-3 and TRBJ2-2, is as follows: EAGVVQSPRYKIIEKKQPVAFWCNPISGHNTLYWYLQNLGQGPELLIRYENEEAVDDSQLPKDRFSAERLKGVDSTLKIQPAELGDSAVYLCASSRAGYTGELFFGEGSRLTVL.

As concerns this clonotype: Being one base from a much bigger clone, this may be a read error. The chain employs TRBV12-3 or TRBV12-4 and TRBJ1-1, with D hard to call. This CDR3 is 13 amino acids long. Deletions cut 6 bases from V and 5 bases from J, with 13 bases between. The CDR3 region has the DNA TGTGCCAGCAGCGGACGGTTAACTACTGAAGCTTTCTTT. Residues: CASSGRLTTEAFF.

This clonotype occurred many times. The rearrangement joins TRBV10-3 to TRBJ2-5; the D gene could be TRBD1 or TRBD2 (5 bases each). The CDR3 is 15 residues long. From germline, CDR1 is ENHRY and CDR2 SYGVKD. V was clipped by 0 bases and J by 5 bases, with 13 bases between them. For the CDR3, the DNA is TGTGCCATCAGTGAGTCAAGTCGGGGCGCGGAGACCCAGTACTTC. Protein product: CAISESSRGAETQYF.

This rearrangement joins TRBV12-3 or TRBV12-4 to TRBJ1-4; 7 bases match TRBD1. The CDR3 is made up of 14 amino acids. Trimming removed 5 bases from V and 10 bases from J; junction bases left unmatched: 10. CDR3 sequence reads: CASSRQGKLGKLFF. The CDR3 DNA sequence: TGTGCCAGCAGTAGACAGGGCAAATTAGGAAAACTGTTTTTT.

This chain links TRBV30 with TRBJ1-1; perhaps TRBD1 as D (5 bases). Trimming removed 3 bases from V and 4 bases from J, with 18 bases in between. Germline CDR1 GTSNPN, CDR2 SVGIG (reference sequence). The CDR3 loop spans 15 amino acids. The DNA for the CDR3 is TGTGCCTGGAGCTCCTGGGGGGGGAGAAGCACTGAAGCTTTCTTT. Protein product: CAWSSWGGRSTEAFF.

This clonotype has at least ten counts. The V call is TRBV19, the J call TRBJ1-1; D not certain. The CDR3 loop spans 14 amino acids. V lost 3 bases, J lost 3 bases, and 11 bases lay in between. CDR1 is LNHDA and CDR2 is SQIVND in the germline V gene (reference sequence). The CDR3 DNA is TGTGCCAGTAGTATTCTGCCGAGGGACACTGAAGCTTTCTTT. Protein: CASSILPRDTEAFF.

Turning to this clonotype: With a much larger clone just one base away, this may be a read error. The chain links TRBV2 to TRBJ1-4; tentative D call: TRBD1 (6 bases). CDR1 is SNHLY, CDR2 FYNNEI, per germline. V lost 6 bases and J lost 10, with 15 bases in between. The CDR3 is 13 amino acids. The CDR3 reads CASRWDIDGKLFF. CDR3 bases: TGTGCCAGCAGGTGGGACATAGATGGAAAACTGTTTTTT.

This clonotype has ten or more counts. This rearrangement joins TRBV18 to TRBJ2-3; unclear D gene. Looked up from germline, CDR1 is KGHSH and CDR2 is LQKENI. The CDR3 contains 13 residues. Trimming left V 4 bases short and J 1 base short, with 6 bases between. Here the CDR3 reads CASSLWGTDTQYF. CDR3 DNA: TGTGCCAGCTCACTGTGGGGCACAGATACGCAGTATTTT.

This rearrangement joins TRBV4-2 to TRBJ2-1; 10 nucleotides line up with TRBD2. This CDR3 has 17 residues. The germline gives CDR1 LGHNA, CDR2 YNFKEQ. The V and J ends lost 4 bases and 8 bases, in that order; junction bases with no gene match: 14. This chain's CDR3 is CASSPALAGASLDEQFF. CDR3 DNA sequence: TGTGCCAGCAGCCCAGCCCTAGCGGGGGCGTCCCTGGATGAGCAGTTCTTC.

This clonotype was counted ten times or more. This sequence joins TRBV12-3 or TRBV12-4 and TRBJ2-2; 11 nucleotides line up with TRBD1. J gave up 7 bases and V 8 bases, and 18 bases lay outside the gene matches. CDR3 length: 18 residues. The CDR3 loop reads CASGGTGGFLFPHGELFF. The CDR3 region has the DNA TGTGCCAGCGGGGGGACAGGGGGTTTTTTGTTTCCACACGGGGAGCTGTTTTTT.

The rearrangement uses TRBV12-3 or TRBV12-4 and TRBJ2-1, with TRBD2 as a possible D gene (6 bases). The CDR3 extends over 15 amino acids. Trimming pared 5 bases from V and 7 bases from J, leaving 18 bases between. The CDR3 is CASSATSSEINEQFF. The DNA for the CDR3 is TGTGCCAGCAGTGCTACTAGCTCCGAAATAAATGAGCAGTTCTTC.

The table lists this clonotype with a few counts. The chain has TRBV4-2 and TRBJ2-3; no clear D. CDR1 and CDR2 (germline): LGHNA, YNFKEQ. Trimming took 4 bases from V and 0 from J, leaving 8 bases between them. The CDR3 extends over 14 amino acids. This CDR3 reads CASSLRVSTDTQYF. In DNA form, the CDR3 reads TGTGCCAGCAGCCTACGGGTTAGCACAGATACGCAGTATTTT.

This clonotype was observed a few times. CDR3 sequence reads: CSASQPGTYGYTF. In DNA form, the CDR3 reads TGCAGTGCGAGCCAACCCGGGACCTATGGCTACACCTTC. The chain joins TRBV20-1 to TRBJ1-2; D might be TRBD1 (5 bases). In germline, CDR1 is DFQATT, CDR2 SNEGSKA (reference sequence). The ends were cut back, 6 bases at V and 4 bases at J, with 15 bases in the middle. CDR3 length equals 13 residues.

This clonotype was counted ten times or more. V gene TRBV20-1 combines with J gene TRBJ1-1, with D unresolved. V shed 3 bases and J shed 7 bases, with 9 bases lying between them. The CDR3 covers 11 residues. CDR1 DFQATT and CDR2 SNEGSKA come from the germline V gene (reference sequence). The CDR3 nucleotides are TGCAGTGCTAGTGCCCCCTTTGAAGCTTTCTTT. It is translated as CSASAPFEAFF.

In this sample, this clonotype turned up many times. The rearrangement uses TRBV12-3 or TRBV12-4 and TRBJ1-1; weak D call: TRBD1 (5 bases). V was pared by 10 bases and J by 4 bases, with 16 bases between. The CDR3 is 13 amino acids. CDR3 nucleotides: TGTGCCATCGCTAGGGGATCGGGCACTGAAGCTTTCTTT. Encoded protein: CAIARGSGTEAFF.

For the CDR3, the DNA is TGTGCCAGCCAACCCGGGCCGGAAAGGGGAAATGAGCAGTTCTTC. It translates to CASQPGPERGNEQFF. The chain is built from TRBV14 and TRBJ2-1; maybe TRBD1 (5 bases). Germline values: CDR1 SGHDN, CDR2 FVKESK. The CDR3 length is 15 residues. Trimming removed 8 bases at V and 7 bases at J, with 21 bases between. The whole variable domain, filled in from reference TRBV14 and TRBJ2-1, reads EAGVTQFPSHSVIEKGQTVTLRCDPISGHDNLYWYRRVMGKEIKFLLHFVKESKQDESGMPNNRFLAERTGGTYSTLKVQPAELEDSGVYFCASQPGPERGNEQFFGPGTRLTVL.

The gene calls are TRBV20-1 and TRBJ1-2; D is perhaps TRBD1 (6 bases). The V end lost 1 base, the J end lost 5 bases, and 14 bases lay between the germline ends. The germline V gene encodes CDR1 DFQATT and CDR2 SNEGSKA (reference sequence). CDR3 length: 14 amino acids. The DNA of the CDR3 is TGCAGTGCTAGAGTAGACAGGAGCCATTATGGCTACACCTTC. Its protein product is CSARVDRSHYGYTF.

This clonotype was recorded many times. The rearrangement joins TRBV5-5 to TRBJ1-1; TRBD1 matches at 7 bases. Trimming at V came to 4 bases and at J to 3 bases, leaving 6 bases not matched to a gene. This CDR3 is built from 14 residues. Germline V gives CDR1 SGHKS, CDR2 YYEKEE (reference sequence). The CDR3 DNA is TGTGCCAGCAGCCTGACAGGGTTGGACACTGAAGCTTTCTTT. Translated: CASSLTGLDTEAFF.

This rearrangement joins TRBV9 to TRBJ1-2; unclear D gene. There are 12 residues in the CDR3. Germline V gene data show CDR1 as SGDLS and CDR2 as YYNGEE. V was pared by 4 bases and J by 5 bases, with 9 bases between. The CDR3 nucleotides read TGTGCCAGCAGCCCCCCTCGGTATGGCTACACCTTC. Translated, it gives CASSPPRYGYTF.

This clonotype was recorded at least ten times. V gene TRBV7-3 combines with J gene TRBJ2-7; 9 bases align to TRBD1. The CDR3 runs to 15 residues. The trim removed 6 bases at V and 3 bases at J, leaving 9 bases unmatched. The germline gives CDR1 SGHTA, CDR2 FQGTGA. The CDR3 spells CASRPYRDRVYEQYF. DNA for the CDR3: TGTGCCAGCAGACCATACCGGGACAGGGTCTACGAGCAGTACTTC. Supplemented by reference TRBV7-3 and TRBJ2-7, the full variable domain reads GAGVSQTPSNKVTEKGKYVELRCDPISGHTALYWYRQSLGQGPEFLIYFQGTGAADDSGLPNDRFFAVRPEGSVSTLKIQRTERGDSAVYLCASRPYRDRVYEQYFGPGTRLTVT.